The table lists the clone carrying this T cell receptor (beta chain) with a few counts. What it recognizes is unknown. The entry originates in a study of neoadjuvant anti-PD-1 for oral cavity cancer. Sample time point: after neoadjuvant nivolumab, at surgical resection. Most PBMC samples had 450 to 500 ng input DNA in six replicates. The method was immunoSEQ multiplex PCR; TCRdb's version includes in-frame clones alone and lacks a portion of them. The profile covers about 13,000 clones, with roughly 70% appearing a single time and around 2.9% taken by the ten largest. CDR3 length equals 14 residues. The V end was cut by 0 bases, the J end by 3 bases, with 9 bases between. Germline V CDR1 and CDR2: SGHAT, FQNNGV. General study results and limits: After neoadjuvant nivolumab, PBMC T cell clonality was significantly higher in non-responders than responders.

The material was PBMCs, obtained after nivolumab (anti-PD-1) treatment. The chain combines TRBV11-2 with TRBJ2-7; maybe TRBD2 (6 bases). This receptor was obtained from a person between 40 and 85 years old with oral cavity squamous cell carcinoma. The CDR3: CASSLEGGIYEQYF. The CDR3 DNA reads TGTGCCAGCAGCTTAGAGGGCGGGATCTACGAGCAGTACTTC. The variable domain in full, with the rest retrieved from reference TRBV11-2 and TRBJ2-7, is EAGVAQSPRYKIIEKRQSVAFWCNPISGHATLYWYQQILGQGPKLLIQFQNNGVVDDSQLPKDRFSAERLKGVDSTLKIQPAKLEDSAVYLCASSLEGGIYEQYFGPGTRLTVT.